This TCR beta chain appears in the sequencing data of a study of shared T cell receptors in the human thymus. The germline V gene has CDR1 SGHRS and CDR2 YFSETQ. Unmatched junction bases numbered 3, after V lost 4 bases and J lost 4 bases. The CDR3 is 16 amino acids. The protocol was immunoSEQ multiplex PCR, while the TCRdb copy is restricted to in-frame clones and leaves out a portion. In the table there are about 380,000 clones, over 90% of which are singletons. This clonotype was sampled from a human donor. The V call is TRBV5-1, the J call TRBJ2-3, with 16 bases that match TRBD2. The material sequenced was thymocytes. CDR3 in DNA: TGCGCCAGCAGCGCTGGGACTAGCGGGAGGGCAGATACGCAGTATTTT. Its translation: CASSAGTSGRADTQYF.